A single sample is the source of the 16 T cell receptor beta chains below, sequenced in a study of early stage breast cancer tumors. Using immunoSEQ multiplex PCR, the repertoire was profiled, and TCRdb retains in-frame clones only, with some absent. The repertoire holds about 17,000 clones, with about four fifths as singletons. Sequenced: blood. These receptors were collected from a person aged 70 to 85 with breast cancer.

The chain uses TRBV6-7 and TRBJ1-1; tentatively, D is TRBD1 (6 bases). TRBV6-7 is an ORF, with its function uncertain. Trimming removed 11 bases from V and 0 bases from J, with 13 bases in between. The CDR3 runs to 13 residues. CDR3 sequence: CAWSTGMNTEAFF. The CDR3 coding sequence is TGTGCCTGGTCGACAGGAATGAACACTGAAGCTTTCTTT.

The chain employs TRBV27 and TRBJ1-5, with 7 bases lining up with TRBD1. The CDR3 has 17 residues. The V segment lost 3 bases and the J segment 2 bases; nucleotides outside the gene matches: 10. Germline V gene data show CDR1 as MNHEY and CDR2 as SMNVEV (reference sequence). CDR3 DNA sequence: TGTGCCAGCAGTTTTAACAGGGGCGGTCGGGGCAATCAGCCCCAGCATTTT. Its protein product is CASSFNRGGRGNQPQHF.

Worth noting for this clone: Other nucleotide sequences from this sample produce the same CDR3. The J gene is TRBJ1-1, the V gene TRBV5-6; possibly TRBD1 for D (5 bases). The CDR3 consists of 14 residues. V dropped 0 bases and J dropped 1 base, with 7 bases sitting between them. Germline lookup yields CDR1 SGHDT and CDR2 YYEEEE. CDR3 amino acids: CASSLGQKNTEAFF. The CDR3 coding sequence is TGTGCCAGCAGCTTGGGACAGAAGAACACTGAAGCTTTCTTT. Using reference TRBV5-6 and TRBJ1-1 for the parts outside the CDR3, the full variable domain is DAGVTQSPTHLIKTRGQQVTLRCSPKSGHDTVSWYQQALGQGPQFIFQYYEEEERQRGNFPDRFSGHQFPNYSSELNVNALLLGDSALYLCASSLGQKNTEAFFGQGTRLTVV.

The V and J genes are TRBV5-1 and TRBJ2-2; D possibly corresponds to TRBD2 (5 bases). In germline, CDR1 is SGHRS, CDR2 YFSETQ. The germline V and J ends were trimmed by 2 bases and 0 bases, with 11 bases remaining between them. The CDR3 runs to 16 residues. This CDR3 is CASSFPGRANTGELFF. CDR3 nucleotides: TGCGCCAGCAGCTTTCCCGGGCGGGCGAACACCGGGGAGCTGTTTTTT. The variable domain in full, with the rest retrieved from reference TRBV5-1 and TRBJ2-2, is KAGVTQTPRYLIKTRGQQVTLSCSPISGHRSVSWYQQTPGQGLQFLFEYFSETQRNKGNFPGRFSGRQFSNSRSEMNVSTLELGDSALYLCASSFPGRANTGELFFGEGSRLTVL.

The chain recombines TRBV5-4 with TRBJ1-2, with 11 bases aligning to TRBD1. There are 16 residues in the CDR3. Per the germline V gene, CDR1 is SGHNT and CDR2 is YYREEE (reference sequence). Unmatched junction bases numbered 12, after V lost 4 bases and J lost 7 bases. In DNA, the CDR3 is TGTGCCAGCAGCCGACAGGTCGGGACAGGGGGTTTTGGCTACACCTTC. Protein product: CASSRQVGTGGFGYTF.

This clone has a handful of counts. CDR3 coding DNA: TGTGCCAGCAGTGATAGGACAGGAGAATACGAGCAGTACTTC. Protein: CASSDRTGEYEQYF. V and J are TRBV28 and TRBJ2-7, with TRBD1 matching over 7 bases. Per the germline V gene, CDR1 is MDHEN and CDR2 is SYDVKM. The CDR3 is made up of 14 amino acids. With V trimmed by 5 bases and J by 4 bases, 8 bases remained unmatched. The full variable domain, in which reference TRBV28 and TRBJ2-7 provide the parts outside the CDR3, is DVKVTQSSRYLVKRTGEKVFLECVQDMDHENMFWYRQDPGLGLRLIYFSYDVKMKEKGDIPEGYSVSREKKERFSLILESASTNQTSMYLCASSDRTGEYEQYFGPGTRLTVT.

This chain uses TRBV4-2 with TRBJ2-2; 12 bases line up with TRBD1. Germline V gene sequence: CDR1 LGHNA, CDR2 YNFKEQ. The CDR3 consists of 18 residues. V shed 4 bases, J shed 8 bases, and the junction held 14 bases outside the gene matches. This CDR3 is CASSPRGQGAVLAGELFF. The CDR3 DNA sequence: TGTGCCAGCAGCCCGAGGGGACAGGGGGCGGTTTTGGCTGGGGAGCTGTTTTTT.

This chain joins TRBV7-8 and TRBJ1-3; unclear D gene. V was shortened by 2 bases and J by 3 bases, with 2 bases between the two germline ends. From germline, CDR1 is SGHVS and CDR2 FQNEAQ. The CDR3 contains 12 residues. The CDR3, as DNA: TGTGCCAGCAGCTTATATGGAAACACCATATATTTT. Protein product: CASSLYGNTIYF.

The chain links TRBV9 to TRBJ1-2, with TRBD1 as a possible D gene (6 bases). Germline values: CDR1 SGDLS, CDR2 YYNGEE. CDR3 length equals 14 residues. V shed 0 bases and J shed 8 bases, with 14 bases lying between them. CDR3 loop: CASSVGNRETGYTF. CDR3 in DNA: TGTGCCAGCAGCGTAGGGAACAGGGAAACGGGCTACACCTTC.

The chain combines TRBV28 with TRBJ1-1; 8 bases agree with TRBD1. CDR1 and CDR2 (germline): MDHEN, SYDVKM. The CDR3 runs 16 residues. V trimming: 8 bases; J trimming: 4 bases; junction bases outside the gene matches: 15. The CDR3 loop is CASFLYGPGGGTEAFF. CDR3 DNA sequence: TGTGCCAGCTTCCTTTATGGCCCAGGGGGCGGCACTGAAGCTTTCTTT.

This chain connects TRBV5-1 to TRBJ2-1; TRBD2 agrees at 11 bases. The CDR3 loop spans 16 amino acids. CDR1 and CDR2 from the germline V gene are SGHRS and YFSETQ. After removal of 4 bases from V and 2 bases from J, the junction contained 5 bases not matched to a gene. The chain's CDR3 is CASSLGLAEAYNEQFF. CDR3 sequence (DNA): TGCGCCAGCAGCCTGGGACTAGCGGAGGCCTACAATGAGCAGTTCTTC.

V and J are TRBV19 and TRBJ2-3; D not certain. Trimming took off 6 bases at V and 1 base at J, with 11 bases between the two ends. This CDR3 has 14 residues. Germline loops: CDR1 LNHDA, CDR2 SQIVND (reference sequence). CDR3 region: CASRASQGTDTQYF. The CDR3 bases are TGTGCCAGTAGGGCTTCTCAGGGCACAGATACGCAGTATTTT.

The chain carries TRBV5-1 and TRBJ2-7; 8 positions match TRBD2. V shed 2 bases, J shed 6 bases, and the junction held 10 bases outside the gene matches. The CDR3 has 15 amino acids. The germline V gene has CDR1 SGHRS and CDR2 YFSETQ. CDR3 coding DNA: TGCGCCAGCAGCTTATTGCCAGCGGGGGATTTCGAGCAGTACTTC. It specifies CASSLLPAGDFEQYF.

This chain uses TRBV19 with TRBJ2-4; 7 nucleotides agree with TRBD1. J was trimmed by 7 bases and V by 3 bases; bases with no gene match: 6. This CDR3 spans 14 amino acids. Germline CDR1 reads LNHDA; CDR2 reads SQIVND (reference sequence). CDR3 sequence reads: CASSIEQGRNIQYF. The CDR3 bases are TGTGCCAGTAGTATTGAACAGGGGCGGAACATTCAGTACTTC.

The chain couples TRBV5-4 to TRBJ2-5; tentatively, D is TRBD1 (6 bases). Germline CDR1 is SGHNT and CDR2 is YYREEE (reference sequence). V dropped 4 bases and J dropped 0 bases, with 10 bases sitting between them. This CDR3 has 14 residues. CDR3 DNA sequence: TGTGCCAGCAGCAGGACAGTGTACCAAGAGACCCAGTACTTC. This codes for CASSRTVYQETQYF.

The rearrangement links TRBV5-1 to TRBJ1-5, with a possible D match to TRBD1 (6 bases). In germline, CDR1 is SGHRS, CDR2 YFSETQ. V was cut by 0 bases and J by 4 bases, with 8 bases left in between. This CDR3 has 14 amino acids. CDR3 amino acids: CASSLGDINQPQHF. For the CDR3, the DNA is TGCGCCAGCAGCTTGGGGGACATTAATCAGCCCCAGCATTTT. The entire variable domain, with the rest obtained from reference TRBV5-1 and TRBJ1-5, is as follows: KAGVTQTPRYLIKTRGQQVTLSCSPISGHRSVSWYQQTPGQGLQFLFEYFSETQRNKGNFPGRFSGRQFSNSRSEMNVSTLELGDSALYLCASSLGDINQPQHFGDGTRLSIL.